The source of this T cell receptor beta chain is a study of Tregs in tolerant kidney transplant recipients. Study-wide results and limits: Some patients' samples used different primers over time, so nucleotide sequences weren't comparable. Donor-specific Treg expansion exceeded global Treg expansion in tolerant patients, suggesting antigen drive.

The nonmyeloablative bone marrow transplants came from related graft donors, with transient mixed chimerism. CD4+CD25+CD127- Tregs, CD4+CD25- non-Tregs, CD4 and CD8 cells were sorted. Sequenced by immunoSEQ multiplex PCR; TCRdb stores in-frame clones only, minus some. This table holds approximately 60,000 clones, approximately 89% found once. The CDR3 is 15 amino acids. CDR1 LGHNA and CDR2 YSLEER come from the germline V gene. Trimming removed 4 bases from V and 5 bases from J; junction bases left unmatched: 4. Comment on this clone: No antigen is known for it.

Sequenced material: CD4+ T cells from blood (PBMCs), taken 6 months after the transplant. V gene TRBV4-3 combines with J gene TRBJ2-3; TRBD2 matches 12 bases. This receptor was taken from a human patient who received a combined kidney and bone marrow transplant. Some of the T cells may derive from the graft donor. In DNA, the CDR3 is TGCGCCAGCAGCCGGACTAGCGGGGCTTTAGATACGCAGTATTTT. Its translation: CASSRTSGALDTQYF.